The 22 T cell receptor beta chains below all came from one sample that was sequenced in a study of tumor-infiltrating lymphocytes in primary liver carcinoma. For blood RNA, unsorted whole blood served as the source, and germline DNA was extracted too. Using a constant-region primer together with ProtoScript II reverse transcriptase, TCR beta cDNA was made from 500 ng of total RNA. Three rounds of nested multiplex PCR with slightly modified ARM-PCR produced TCR beta libraries. It was with TRBV1-TRBV30 forward primers and a C-beta reverse primer that the first two PCR rounds were run, at 10 cycles each. TCRdb called the multiplex PCR reads again in MiXCR, with one record for every CDR3 protein. Here the sample spans some 180,000 distinct CDR3 sequences, about 60% being singletons. The specimen sequenced was peripheral blood. The receptor source for this set is a man aged 35-49 years with primary liver carcinoma and hepatitis B virus infection.

The V and J genes are TRBV11-2 and TRBJ2-7; tentative D call: TRBD2 (5 bases). This CDR3 contains 15 residues. Germline V CDR1 and CDR2: SGHAT, FQNNGV. The V gene lost 0 bases and the J gene lost 3 bases, with 12 bases spanning the gap. The CDR3 sequence: CASSLEPRGIYEQYF. CDR3 nucleotides: TGTGCCAGCAGCTTAGAGCCTAGAGGGATCTACGAGCAGTACTTC.

The chain couples TRBV5-1 to TRBJ1-1; perhaps TRBD1 as D (6 bases). CDR1 is SGHRS and CDR2 is YFSETQ in the germline V gene. This CDR3 contains 15 residues. Trimming shortened V by 0 bases and J by 3 bases, and 12 bases separated the two germline ends. The CDR3 region has the DNA TGCGCCAGCAGCTTGGTTGGGGGCGGAGACACTGAAGCTTTCTTT. Its translation is CASSLVGGGDTEAFF.

Turning to this clonotype: Germline is not matched at one junction end, which may reflect a read error. CDR3 region: CTSSLQRGYNEQFF. The CDR3 nucleotides read TGTACCAGCAGTTTACAGCGGGGTTACAATGAGCAGTTCTTC. J is TRBJ2-1 and V is TRBV12-3 or TRBV12-4, with 7 bases aligning to TRBD2. This CDR3 has 14 residues.

A note on this clonotype: Just one base apart from a much larger clone, this may be a read error. The chain uses TRBV10-2 and TRBJ2-1, with 10 nucleotides matching TRBD1. The length of the CDR3 is 15 residues. Germline-derived CDR1 and CDR2 are WSHSY and SAAADI. Trimming cost V 9 bases and J 7 bases; bases outside gene matches: 12. The CDR3 DNA follows: TGCGCCAGAAGCTTACCGGGACAGGGGAGTAATGAGCAGTTCTTC. This encodes CARSLPGQGSNEQFF.

This chain connects TRBV10-2 to TRBJ2-5, with a possible D match to TRBD2 (5 bases). Trimming cost V 1 base and J 6 bases, with 9 bases left between them. The germline V gene has CDR1 WSHSY and CDR2 SAAADI. There are 13 residues in the CDR3. The CDR3 sequence: CASSEFGEKTQYF. The CDR3 DNA sequence: TGCGCCAGCAGTGAGTTTGGGGAGAAGACCCAGTACTTC.

To note about this clonotype: The junction does not match germline at one end; this may be a read error. The chain uses TRBV6-5 and TRBJ1-6, with TRBD1 matching over 7 bases. Germline CDR1 and CDR2: MNHEY and SVGAGI. This CDR3 is 15 amino acids long. CDR3 loop: CASGYSWDSYSPLHF. The CDR3 DNA follows: TGTGCCAGCGGTTACTCCTGGGACAGTTATTCGCCCCTCCACTTT.

Note on this clonotype: It may be a read error: a sequence one base away is much more abundant. V is TRBV6-7 and J is TRBJ1-2; perhaps TRBD1 as D (6 bases). TRBV6-7 is filed as an ORF, its function uncertain. The CDR3 consists of 14 residues. V lost 8 bases and J 4 bases, leaving 17 bases between the germline ends. CDR3 coding DNA: TGTGCCAGCGGTTCCAGGGGACGGCTCTATGGCTACACCTTC. This translates into CASGSRGRLYGYTF.

Concerning this clonotype: Its ends do not fully match the called genes, so a read error is possible. The CDR3 protein is CDSGHLRGDQPQHF. Here the CDR3 DNA reads TGTGACAGCGGGCACCTCAGGGGCGATCAGCCCCAGCATTTT. The rearrangement joins TRBV6-5 to TRBJ1-5, with D possibly being TRBD1 (6 bases). The CDR3 loop spans 14 amino acids. Germline V gene data show CDR1 as MNHEY and CDR2 as SVGAGI.

This rearrangement joins TRBV12-3 or TRBV12-4 to TRBJ2-7, with D possibly matching TRBD2 (6 bases). V was shortened by 3 bases and J by 3 bases, with 12 bases between the two germline ends. The CDR3 consists of 14 residues. CDR3 sequence: CASSLDYPGYEQYF. The CDR3 DNA sequence: TGTGCCAGCAGTTTGGACTACCCTGGCTACGAGCAGTACTTC.

This chain uses TRBV14 with TRBJ2-3; D remains ambiguous. CDR3 length: 17 amino acids. The germline V and J ends were trimmed by 4 bases and 6 bases, with 23 bases remaining between them. In germline, CDR1 is SGHDN, CDR2 FVKESK. Here the CDR3 reads CASSLSISGLPPDTQYF. The CDR3 nucleotides read TGTGCCAGCAGCCTATCAATATCGGGCCTTCCACCGGATACGCAGTATTTT.

This clonotype is a singleton in its sample. V and J are TRBV29-1 and TRBJ1-5, with a tentative D call TRBD1 (5 bases). V gave up 4 bases and J gave up 12 bases, with 22 bases separating them. CDR1 SQVTM and CDR2 ANQGSEA come from the germline V gene. The CDR3 loop spans 14 amino acids. In nucleotides, the CDR3 is TGCAGCGTTGCAGGAGGGGTTAACAATCAGTTCCAGCATTTT. Its protein is CSVAGGVNNQFQHF.

About this clonotype: Given the absence of the conserved phenylalanine or tryptophan at the CDR3 end, a read error is likely. This sequence joins TRBV6-5 and TRBJ1-1, with 8 bases lining up with TRBD1. The CDR3 has 14 amino acids. Germline CDR1 and CDR2: MNHEY and SVGAGI. Trimming removed 4 bases from V and 6 bases from J; junction bases left unmatched: 7. The CDR3 loop reads CASSFYRGTSEAFI. The CDR3 DNA follows: TGTGCCAGCAGTTTCTACAGGGGGACCTCTGAAGCTTTCATT.

Comments on this clonotype: An end of the junction differs from the germline gene, which may be a read error. V and J are TRBV11-2 and TRBJ2-2; TRBD1 aligns across 7 bases. The CDR3 is made up of 11 amino acids. Germline V gene sequence: CDR1 SGHAT, CDR2 FQNNGV. The CDR3 DNA follows: TGTGCCAACAGGGGCACCGGGGAGCTGTTATTT. Translation: CANRGTGELLF. Based on the CDR3 plus reference TRBV11-2 and TRBJ2-2, the full variable domain is EAGVAQSPRYKIIEKRQSVAFWCNPISGHATLYWYQQILGQGPKLLIQFQNNGVVDDSQLPKDRFSAERLKGVDSTLKIQPAKLEDSAVYLCANRGTGELLFGEGSRLTVL.

CDR3 sequence (DNA): TGCGCCAGCAGCCCCAAGGGCGGGACAGGGAGCAATCAGCCCCAGCATTTT. Its protein product is CASSPKGGTGSNQPQHF. The chain employs TRBV4-1 and TRBJ1-5; 9 positions agree with TRBD1. The J segment lost 1 base and the V segment lost 4 bases, leaving 8 bases of the junction unmatched. CDR1 is MGHRA, CDR2 YSYEKL, per germline. The CDR3 contains 17 residues.

The chain uses TRBV2 and TRBJ2-7; a possible D gene is TRBD1 (5 bases). The CDR3 sequence is 16 residues long. The germline V gene has CDR1 SNHLY and CDR2 FYNNEI. Trimming took 8 bases from V and 4 from J, leaving 24 bases between them. The CDR3 loop reads CASRPVGHPEAYEQYF. The CDR3 region has the DNA TGTGCCAGCCGACCGGTGGGGCACCCAGAGGCATACGAGCAGTACTTC.

This clonotype has only a few counts. CDR3 sequence: CSVKGPGQSGSGANVLTF. The CDR3 nucleotides are TGCAGCGTTAAAGGTCCGGGACAGTCGGGCTCTGGGGCCAACGTCCTGACTTTC. The chain recombines TRBV29-1 with TRBJ2-6; 7 bases fit TRBD1. Germline assignment: CDR1 SQVTM and CDR2 ANQGSEA. The CDR3 is made up of 18 amino acids. V shed 5 bases, J shed 0 bases, and the junction held 13 bases outside the gene matches.

The chain has TRBV6-1 and TRBJ2-7; 7 bases line up with TRBD2. This CDR3 region has 15 residues. The V gene end was trimmed by 2 bases and the J gene end by 3 bases; junction bases not matched to a gene: 7. Germline V gene lookup returns CDR1 MNHNS and CDR2 SASEGT. Here the CDR3 DNA reads TGTGCCAGCAGTGAACTTGGCGGGAGCCGCTACGAGCAGTACTTC. Its protein is CASSELGGSRYEQYF.

V usage is TRBV12-3 or TRBV12-4 and J usage is TRBJ2-3; D may be TRBD2 (6 bases). The CDR3 has 13 amino acids. Between the trimmed V and J ends, which lost 2 bases and 6 bases, there was a span of 9 bases. The CDR3 loop reads CASSLFAGDTQYF. The CDR3 region has the DNA TGTGCCAGCAGTTTATTTGCGGGGGATACGCAGTATTTT.

The chain recombines TRBV11-2 with TRBJ1-2; unclear D gene. Trimming left V 3 bases short and J 5 bases short, with 7 bases between. This CDR3 contains 12 residues. Germline V gives CDR1 SGHAT, CDR2 FQNNGV. The CDR3 region is CASSFTAYGYTF. Here the CDR3 DNA reads TGTGCCAGCAGCTTTACAGCGTATGGCTACACCTTC. Filled out from reference TRBV11-2 and TRBJ1-2, the complete variable domain reads EAGVAQSPRYKIIEKRQSVAFWCNPISGHATLYWYQQILGQGPKLLIQFQNNGVVDDSQLPKDRFSAERLKGVDSTLKIQPAKLEDSAVYLCASSFTAYGYTFGSGTRLTVV.

The gene calls are TRBV6-5 and TRBJ2-1; 11 bases map to TRBD2. Germline V gene sequence: CDR1 MNHEY, CDR2 SVGAGI. CDR3 size: 15 residues. The junction had 6 bases not matched to a gene; V was cut back by 6 bases and J by 5 bases. This CDR3 reads CASSFGLAGHNEQFF. The CDR3 DNA follows: TGTGCCAGCAGCTTCGGACTAGCGGGTCACAATGAGCAGTTCTTC.

The count of this clonotype is one. This rearrangement joins TRBV7-9 to TRBJ2-3; 10 bases fit TRBD2. Unmatched junction bases numbered 11, after V lost 7 bases and J lost 4 bases. This CDR3 spans 16 amino acids. The germline CDR1 and CDR2 sequences are SEHNR and FQNEAQ (reference sequence). The chain's CDR3 is CASITPSGSPADTQYF. CDR3 in DNA: TGTGCCAGCATCACCCCTAGCGGGAGCCCCGCAGATACGCAGTATTTT.

This clonotype came up once. The V gene is TRBV29-1, the J gene TRBJ2-3, with a possible D match to TRBD1 (5 bases). CDR1 is SQVTM, CDR2 ANQGSEA, per germline. V lost 6 bases, J lost 1 base, and 17 bases lay in between. The CDR3 length is 15 residues. The CDR3 spells CSVRGHPTCTDTQYF. The CDR3 nucleotides are TGCAGCGTGCGCGGACATCCTACTTGCACAGATACGCAGTATTTT.